The rows below give T cell receptor beta chains drawn from one sample of a study of blood T cell repertoires in COVID-19. Sequencing used immunoSEQ multiplex PCR; TCRdb keeps in-frame clones, though not all of them. Of approximately 200,000 clones detected, 80% to 90% appear once; the ten largest clones hold around 9.3%. Specimen: peripheral blood. These receptors came from an elderly woman with acute or convalescent COVID-19. Both conserved end residues are part of each CDR3. D genes are given only for firm matches. Size values are once, few and many counts, or a class for expanded clones, and some rows have none.

NA	TRBV7-2	TRBD1	TRBJ1-5	TGTGCCAGCAGCTTAGCCGGACAGGGTCTGCGACAGCCCCAGCATTTT	CASSLAGQGLRQPQHF
NA	TRBV6-4	TRBD2	TRBJ2-3	TGTGCCAGCAGTGACCAAACTAGCGGGGGGACACGGCAGTATTTT	CASSDQTSGGTRQYF
once	TRBV6-1	TRBD1	TRBJ1-2	TGTGCCAGCAGTGGACCCGGGACAGATTATAACTATGGCTACACCTTC	CASSGPGTDYNYGYTF
NA	TRBV5-1	NA	TRBJ1-1	TGCGCCAGCAGCCTCGACCCGGGGAGGGACACTGAAGCTTTCTTT	CASSLDPGRDTEAFF
NA	TRBV9	TRBD2	TRBJ2-3	TGTGCCAGCAGCCCACGAGCGGGGGGGCACCAAGATACGCAGTATTTT	CASSPRAGGHQDTQYF
NA	TRBV7-6	NA	TRBJ2-1	TGTGCCAGCAGCTTGGGGACAAGCTCCTACAATGAGCAGTTCTTC	CASSLGTSSYNEQFF
NA	TRBV9	NA	TRBJ1-5	TGTGCCAGCAGCGTTAGACGCCAGGGTGATCAGCCCCAGCATTTT	CASSVRRQGDQPQHF
NA	TRBV20-1	NA	TRBJ2-7	TGCAGTGCTAGAACTCGGGAGCAGTACTTC	CSARTREQYF
once	TRBV4-1	NA	TRBJ1-2	TGCGCCAGCAGCCAAGGATTAATCCGGGTTTGGAACTATGGCTACACCTTC	CASSQGLIRVWNYGYTF
NA	TRBV5-1	NA	TRBJ2-5	TGCGCCAGCAGGCCTCAAGGGGACTTTGAGACCCAGTACTTC	CASRPQGDFETQYF
NA	TRBV19	TRBD1	TRBJ1-2	TGTGCCAGTAGTGTCCAGGGGGCGAACTATGGCTACACCTTC	CASSVQGANYGYTF
NA	TRBV19	NA	TRBJ1-5	TGTGCCAGTAGTATAGGGGCAGGCGGCAATCAGCCCCAGCATTTT	CASSIGAGGNQPQHF
NA	TRBV19	TRBD1	TRBJ1-3	TGTGCCAGTAGTTCCGGGACAGGGCCGTTCTCTGGAAACACCATATATTTT	CASSSGTGPFSGNTIYF
NA	TRBV27	NA	TRBJ2-7	TGTGCCAGCAGACTGTCCCCGAGACAGACATCCTACGAGCAGTACTTC	CASRLSPRQTSYEQYF
few	TRBV10-3	TRBD1	TRBJ1-2	TGTGCCATCAGGGGCCCGGGACAGGCAGGTGGCTACACCTTC	CAIRGPGQAGGYTF
NA	TRBV13	NA	TRBJ1-2	TGTGCCAGCAGCTTAGGCAGGACTAGGGCTAAGTTTAACTATGGCTACACCTTC	CASSLGRTRAKFNYGYTF
few	TRBV7-9	TRBD1	TRBJ2-7	TGTGCCAGCAGCTTAGCGCTTGGGACAGGGGGCTCCTACGAGCAGTACTTC	CASSLALGTGGSYEQYF
NA	TRBV30	NA	TRBJ1-2	TGTGCCTGGGAGCCACCTACTAACTATGGCTACACCTTC	CAWEPPTNYGYTF
NA	TRBV6-5	NA	TRBJ2-3	TGTGCCAGTGGGCGGACGGGGAAAGACACAGATACGCAGTATTTT	CASGRTGKDTDTQYF
NA	TRBV6-1	NA	TRBJ2-2	TGTGCCAGCAGTGACCCCTCTACCGGGGAGCTGTTTTTT	CASSDPSTGELFF
NA	TRBV6-1	TRBD2	TRBJ2-1	TGTGCCAGCAGTGAATTGACTAGCGGGAGGGCCTACAATGAGCAGTTCTTC	CASSELTSGRAYNEQFF
NA	TRBV25-1	NA	TRBJ1-3	TGTGCCAGCCCCCGCTCTGGAAACACCATATATTTT	CASPRSGNTIYF
NA	TRBV19	TRBD2	TRBJ2-3	TGTGCCAGTAGTATCCAGGCGGGAGTAGATACGCAGTATTTT	CASSIQAGVDTQYF
NA	TRBV7-3	TRBD1	TRBJ2-5	TGTGCCTCGGGGACAGGGAGCCAAGAGACCCAGTACTTC	CASGTGSQETQYF
NA	TRBV11-2	NA	TRBJ2-5	TGTGCCAGCAGCCCCGAGCGGGCGGAGACCCAGTACTTC	CASSPERAETQYF
NA	TRBV24-1	TRBD2	TRBJ2-1	TGTGCCACCAGTGACTCTGGGACTAGCGGCTACCAGGACCGCTACAATGAGCAGTTCTTC	CATSDSGTSGYQDRYNEQFF
NA	TRBV5-6	NA	TRBJ2-2	TGTGCCAGCAGCTTGGCCGGAGGTGGGGAGCTGTTTTTT	CASSLAGGGELFF
once	TRBV30	NA	TRBJ1-2	TGTGCCTGCCCCGCGGGGGAATGGATGGGCTACACCTTC	CACPAGEWMGYTF
NA	TRBV7-2	NA	TRBJ2-7	TGTGCCAGCAGCCCGAACTCTATCTACGAGCAGTACTTC	CASSPNSIYEQYF
NA	TRBV7-2	TRBD2	TRBJ2-1	TGTGCCAGCAGCTCGGGACTAGCGGGAGGGTACAATGAGCAGTTCTTC	CASSSGLAGGYNEQFF
NA	TRBV24-1	TRBD1	TRBJ1-5	TGTGCCACCAGTGATTCGGGACAGGGTGGGGATCAGCCCCAGCATTTT	CATSDSGQGGDQPQHF
NA	TRBV18	TRBD2	TRBJ2-5	TGTGCCAGCCTCGATTTGACTAGCGGGATCGGGGAGACCCAGTACTTC	CASLDLTSGIGETQYF
few	TRBV11-1	TRBD2	TRBJ2-1	TGTGCCAGCAGCTTGGAAAGCGGGGGGGCCATAGATGAGCAGTTCTTC	CASSLESGGAIDEQFF
NA	TRBV5-4	NA	TRBJ2-6	TGTGCCAGCAGCTTCGGGGGTTCGGGAGAGGCCAACGTCCTGACTTTC	CASSFGGSGEANVLTF
NA	TRBV18	TRBD1	TRBJ1-2	TGTGCCAGCTCACCGACAGGGGAAGACTATGGCTACACCTTC	CASSPTGEDYGYTF
NA	TRBV25-1	TRBD2	TRBJ2-1	TGTGCCAGCACCGAACGGGGGGGGCCAGATCCTAATGAGCAGTTCTTC	CASTERGGPDPNEQFF
NA	TRBV25-1	TRBD1	TRBJ1-2	TGTGCCAGCAGGGACAGGGGGCGCAACTATGGCTACACCTTC	CASRDRGRNYGYTF
NA	TRBV9	NA	TRBJ2-2	TGTGCCAGCAGCGTAGACTACGGGGAGCTGTTTTTT	CASSVDYGELFF
NA	TRBV5-5	NA	TRBJ1-1	TGTGCCAGCAGCCATCACGGAGGGGACACTGAAGCTTTCTTT	CASSHHGGDTEAFF
NA	TRBV7-2	NA	TRBJ1-4	TGTGCCAGCAGCCGCGCGGGTGCCGGTAATGAAAAACTGTTTTTT	CASSRAGAGNEKLFF
NA	TRBV7-9	TRBD1	TRBJ1-6	TGTGCCAGCAGCTTACAGGGGGTCGATTCACCCCTCCACTTT	CASSLQGVDSPLHF
NA	TRBV27	TRBD2	TRBJ2-1	TGTGCCAGCAAACTAGTGGCGGGAGCCCGCAATGAGCAGTTCTTC	CASKLVAGARNEQFF
NA	TRBV19	NA	TRBJ1-6	TGTGCCAGTAGCCTACAGGGCCTATGGACACCCCTCCACTTT	CASSLQGLWTPLHF
NA	TRBV6-5	TRBD2	TRBJ2-7	TGTGCCAGCAGATCTAGCGGGAGCTCCTACGAGCAGTACTTC	CASRSSGSSYEQYF
once	TRBV7-3	NA	TRBJ2-3	TGTGCCAGCAGGAGCTCAAGGGGAACAGATACGCAGTATTTT	CASRSSRGTDTQYF
NA	TRBV7-3	TRBD1	TRBJ1-1	TGTGCCAGCAGCGCGACAGGGGGCACTGAAGCTTTCTTT	CASSATGGTEAFF
NA	TRBV10-3	NA	TRBJ2-7	TGTGCCATCAGTGATGGGCAGCCCTACGAGCAGTACTTC	CAISDGQPYEQYF
few	TRBV2	TRBD1	TRBJ1-5	TGTGCCAGTCGAGAGCAGGGGGCACGGGATCAGCCCCAGCATTTT	CASREQGARDQPQHF
few	TRBV6-6	NA	TRBJ1-1	TGTGCCAGCAGCCGGGGCACTGAAGCTTTCTTT	CASSRGTEAFF
NA	TRBV28	NA	TRBJ2-7	TGTGCCAGCAGTTTCATCGGAGCCACCTACGAGCAGTACTTC	CASSFIGATYEQYF
NA	TRBV6-6	NA	TRBJ2-7	TGTGCCAGCAGTTACTCCACAGGGAACGAGCAGTACTTC	CASSYSTGNEQYF
NA	TRBV6-2/TRBV6-3	TRBD1	TRBJ1-1	TGTGCCAGCAGTTACGGACAGGGTTACACTGAAGCTTTCTTT	CASSYGQGYTEAFF
NA	TRBV7-9	TRBD1	TRBJ2-5	TGTGCCAGCACCCCACGGACAGGGGGCGAGACCCAGTACTTC	CASTPRTGGETQYF
NA	TRBV5-1	TRBD2	TRBJ2-3	TGCGCCAGCACGACTAGCGGGGACCTAGATACGCAGTATTTT	CASTTSGDLDTQYF
NA	TRBV28	NA	TRBJ1-1	TGTGCCAGCAGACCCAGAGGTGGAGGCGGGAACACTGAAGCTTTCTTT	CASRPRGGGGNTEAFF
NA	TRBV6-1	TRBD1	TRBJ1-1	TGTGCCAGCAGTGCTACCCCGGGACAGTTGAACACTGAAGCTTTCTTT	CASSATPGQLNTEAFF
NA	TRBV10-3	NA	TRBJ2-5	TGTGCCATCAGTCCTGGGACAAGGGGTCAAGAGACCCAGTACTTC	CAISPGTRGQETQYF
NA	TRBV19	TRBD1	TRBJ2-3	TGTGCCAGTAGTCCCGGACAGGCCACAGATACGCAGTATTTT	CASSPGQATDTQYF
NA	TRBV6-5	NA	TRBJ1-3	TGTGCCAGCAGTTCACAGGCCCTCTCTGGAAACACCATATATTTT	CASSSQALSGNTIYF
few	TRBV24-1	TRBD1	TRBJ2-5	TGTGCCACCAGTGAGTCCACAGGGGGCGCAGTCGAGACCCAGTACTTC	CATSESTGGAVETQYF